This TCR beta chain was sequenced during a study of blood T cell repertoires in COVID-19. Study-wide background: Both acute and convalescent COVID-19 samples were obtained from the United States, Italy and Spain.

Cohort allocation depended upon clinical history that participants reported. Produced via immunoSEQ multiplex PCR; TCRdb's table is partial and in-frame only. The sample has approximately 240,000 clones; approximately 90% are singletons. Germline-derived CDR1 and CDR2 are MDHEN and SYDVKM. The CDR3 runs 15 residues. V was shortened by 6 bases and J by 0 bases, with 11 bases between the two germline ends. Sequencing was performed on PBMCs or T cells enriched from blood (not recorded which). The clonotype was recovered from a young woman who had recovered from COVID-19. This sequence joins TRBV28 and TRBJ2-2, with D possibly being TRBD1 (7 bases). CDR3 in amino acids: CASRGGTANTGELFF. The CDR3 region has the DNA TGTGCCAGCAGGGGCGGGACAGCGAACACCGGGGAGCTGTTTTTT.